This T cell receptor beta chain was sequenced in a study of technical replicates of blood from a handful of donors. Libraries were prepared by immunoSEQ multiplex PCR; TCRdb keeps only in-frame clonotypes and omits some of them. The sample lists about 44,000 clones, about 96% occurring once. From germline, CDR1 is MNHEY and CDR2 SVGAGI. The CDR3 is made up of 15 amino acids. The J segment lost 8 bases and the V segment lost 7 bases, leaving 12 bases of the junction unmatched. This sequence was found in a human donor in good health. The chain employs TRBV6-5 and TRBJ2-1; 9 bases are a match to TRBD1. Sequenced sample: T cells isolated from PBMCs. DNA for the CDR3: TGTGCCAGCACTCTAGGACAGGGGATATTCGATGAGCAGTTCTTC. This gives the protein CASTLGQGIFDEQFF.